Below are 8 T cell receptor beta chains sequenced from a single sample in a study of Ad26.COV2.S vaccination and SARS-CoV-2 variants. Indicated treatment: around 19 received Ad26.COV2.S at low or high dose, single or two shots; about five received placebo; per-sample allocation not given. Day 63 after the first vaccine or placebo injection was the time point for sampling. Some clones are missing from TCRdb's copy, which holds only in-frame ones; the method was immunoSEQ multiplex PCR. This sample has about 410,000 clones; approximately 92% occur once, and the top ten carry roughly 1.7%. This material consisted of peripheral blood, taken in a trial of Ad26.COV2.S vaccine versus placebo. These receptors were obtained from a person between 18 and 60 years old who received the Ad26.COV2.S COVID-19 vaccine or a placebo.

The gene calls are TRBV6-5 and TRBJ2-7, with 7 bases that match TRBD1. The CDR3 spans 15 residues. Germline-derived CDR1 and CDR2 are MNHEY and SVGAGI. V was pared by 5 bases and J by 6 bases, with 13 bases of the junction left unmatched. The CDR3 bases are TGTGCCAGCAGTATAATTTCTTGGACAGGCGGCGAGCAGTACTTC. Translation gives CASSIISWTGGEQYF.

The chain links TRBV9 to TRBJ2-1, with 15 nucleotides matching TRBD2. The CDR3 totals 18 residues. Germline V gene lookup returns CDR1 SGDLS and CDR2 YYNGEE. The trim removed 4 bases at V and 0 bases at J, leaving 5 bases unmatched. DNA for the CDR3: TGTGCCAGCAGCCCCGGGACTAGCGGGGGGCTCTCCTACAATGAGCAGTTCTTC. This gives the protein CASSPGTSGGLSYNEQFF.

This rearrangement joins TRBV12-3 or TRBV12-4 to TRBJ2-7; 9 nucleotides line up with TRBD1. J was trimmed by 3 bases and V by 6 bases; bases with no gene match: 3. This CDR3 region has 13 residues. As DNA, the CDR3 is TGTGCCAGCAGCCCGGGACAGGGCTACGAGCAGTACTTC. Protein sequence: CASSPGQGYEQYF.

This clone appeared a single time. V usage is TRBV7-9 and J usage is TRBJ2-3; tentative D call: TRBD1 (6 bases). CDR3 length: 15 residues. The germline V and J ends were trimmed by 5 bases and 3 bases, with 15 bases remaining between them. Germline CDR1 and CDR2: SEHNR and FQNEAQ (reference sequence). CDR3 DNA sequence: TGTGCCAGCAGCCGACAGGACATTTGGACAGATACGCAGTATTTT. It codes for CASSRQDIWTDTQYF.

V and J are TRBV25-1 and TRBJ1-2; TRBD1 might be the D (6 bases). This CDR3 is built from 13 residues. CDR1 and CDR2 (germline): MGHDK, SYGVNS. V was clipped by 4 bases and J by 5 bases, with 11 bases between them. In DNA form, the CDR3 reads TGTGCCAGCAGTGCCACAGGGAGATATGGCTACACCTTC. This sequence encodes CASSATGRYGYTF.

This clone was picked up one time. The CDR3 DNA reads as TGTGCCAGTAGTATTGCAGGGGTCAGCTACGAGCAGTACTTC. This sequence encodes CASSIAGVSYEQYF. The chain carries TRBV19 and TRBJ2-7, with TRBD1 as a possible D gene (6 bases). The CDR3 loop spans 14 amino acids. V was cut by 3 bases and J by 3 bases, with 12 bases left in between. The germline V gene encodes CDR1 LNHDA and CDR2 SQIVND (reference sequence).

The J gene is TRBJ2-1, the V gene TRBV19, with D possibly TRBD1 on 6 matching bases. The CDR3 has 13 residues. V gave up 6 bases and J gave up 9 bases, with 15 bases separating them. The germline gives CDR1 LNHDA, CDR2 SQIVND (reference sequence). The CDR3 spells CASSFTGYSEQFF. For the CDR3, the DNA is TGTGCCAGTAGCTTTACAGGGTATAGTGAGCAGTTCTTC. The full variable domain, with the rest looked up from reference TRBV19 and TRBJ2-1, is DGGITQSPKYLFRKEGQNVTLSCEQNLNHDAMYWYRQDPGQGLRLIYYSQIVNDFQKGDIAEGYSVSREKKESFPLTVTSAQKNPTAFYLCASSFTGYSEQFFGPGTRLTVL.

This sequence joins TRBV19 and TRBJ1-4, with 9 bases identical to TRBD1. The CDR3 totals 15 residues. The germline V gene encodes CDR1 LNHDA and CDR2 SQIVND (reference sequence). J was trimmed by 5 bases and V by 4 bases; bases with no gene match: 5. CDR3 region: CASSTGTGRNEKLFF. In nucleotides, the CDR3 is TGTGCCAGTAGTACCGGGACAGGGCGCAATGAAAAACTGTTTTTT. The full variable domain, in which reference TRBV19 and TRBJ1-4 provide the parts outside the CDR3, is DGGITQSPKYLFRKEGQNVTLSCEQNLNHDAMYWYRQDPGQGLRLIYYSQIVNDFQKGDIAEGYSVSREKKESFPLTVTSAQKNPTAFYLCASSTGTGRNEKLFFGSGTQLSVL.